This TCR beta chain was sequenced in a study of shared clonotypes between healthy human individuals. The study, taken as a whole, reports: The study found lower generation probabilities in non-shared clonotypes than in those shared by all four donors.

Samples underwent the assay at deep level. TCRdb's copy holds only in-frame clones and misses some; the assay was immunoSEQ multiplex PCR. This table holds some 790,000 clones, roughly 72% found once. This clone was detected only a few times. As yet, its antigen is unknown. The CDR3 consists of 12 residues. Trimming shortened V by 4 bases and J by 3 bases, and 6 bases separated the two germline ends. Germline lookup yields CDR1 LGHNA and CDR2 YNFKEQ. V is TRBV4-2 and J is TRBJ1-1; no reliable D call. This receptor was identified in a woman in her twenties or thirties in good health. The sequenced sample was memory CD4+ T cells sorted from blood. The subset: CD45RA-negative fraction. The CDR3 is CASSRSDTEAFF. The CDR3 DNA is TGTGCCAGCAGCCGATCGGACACTGAAGCTTTCTTT.